The 10 T cell receptor beta chains listed next were all sequenced from one sample in a study of tumor T cells in aggressive B-cell lymphoma. Sequencing was performed with immunoSEQ multiplex PCR; in TCRdb, only in-frame clones are kept and a portion is missing. The sample consists of about 10,000 clones, approximately 85% of them appearing once. The sequenced sample was tumor tissue. The receptors were sampled from an adult with diffuse large B cell lymphoma.

V and J are TRBV29-1 and TRBJ2-5; TRBD2 matches 7 bases. The better agreement between TRBJ2-7 and the DNA end casts doubt on the J call. Germline CDR1 and CDR2: SQVTM and ANQGSEA. This CDR3 has 14 amino acids. This CDR3 is CSVWLAESSYEQYF. Here the CDR3 DNA reads TGCAGCGTTTGGCTAGCGGAAAGCTCCTACGAGCAGTACTTC.

The genes are TRBV14 and TRBJ1-1, with D hard to call. In germline, CDR1 is SGHDN, CDR2 FVKESK. The CDR3 has 13 residues. Trimming took 4 bases from V and 0 from J, leaving 6 bases between them. The CDR3 DNA sequence: TGTGCCAGCAGCCGCCAGATGAACACTGAAGCTTTCTTT. Translating it yields CASSRQMNTEAFF.

The chain couples TRBV6-5 to TRBJ1-2; maybe TRBD1 (6 bases). Looked up from germline, CDR1 is MNHEY and CDR2 is SVGAGI. This CDR3 is 13 amino acids long. V shed 0 bases and J shed 4 bases, with 6 bases lying between them. DNA for the CDR3: TGTGCCAGCAGTTACTCAGGGGGCTATGGCTACACCTTC. Translated: CASSYSGGYGYTF.

The V gene is TRBV2, the J gene TRBJ2-6, with TRBD1 identical over 9 bases. From germline, CDR1 is SNHLY and CDR2 FYNNEI. The V and J ends lost 6 bases and 1 base, in that order; junction bases with no gene match: 1. The CDR3 totals 15 residues. In nucleotides, the CDR3 is TGTGCCAGCAGCGGACAGGGGTCTGGGGCCAACGTCCTGACTTTC. Translating it yields CASSGQGSGANVLTF.

This clone has just a few counts. This sequence joins TRBV11-1 and TRBJ2-4; TRBD1 is a possible D gene (6 bases). The germline V and J ends were trimmed by 4 bases and 4 bases, with 14 bases remaining between them. The germline V gene encodes CDR1 SGHAT and CDR2 FQDESV (reference sequence). The CDR3 contains 15 residues. The CDR3 region has the DNA TGTGCCAGCAGCTCCAGAACAGGGCCAAAAAACATTCAGTACTTC. Its translation is CASSSRTGPKNIQYF. Full variable domain (rest looked up from reference TRBV11-1 and TRBJ2-4): EAEVAQSPRYKITEKSQAVAFWCDPISGHATLYWYRQILGQGPELLVQFQDESVVDDSQLPKDRFSAERLKGVDSTLKIQPAELGDSAMYLCASSSRTGPKNIQYFGAGTRLSVL.

This clone was detected a few times. V and J are TRBV27 and TRBJ2-1; unclear D gene. The CDR3 contains 14 residues. V gave up 1 base and J gave up 8 bases, with 12 bases separating them. From germline, CDR1 is MNHEY and CDR2 SMNVEV (reference sequence). The CDR3 bases are TGTGCCAGCAGTTTATTCCTCGGTCCGTATGAGCAGTTCTTC. This gives the protein CASSLFLGPYEQFF.

This clone has more than one count but fewer than ten. The gene calls are TRBV5-4 and TRBJ1-2; maybe TRBD1 (5 bases). Germline V CDR1 and CDR2: SGHNT, YYREEE (reference sequence). V lost 0 bases, J lost 10 bases, and 19 bases lay in between. CDR3 length: 15 residues. DNA for the CDR3: TGTGCCAGCAGCTTGGGGGCGGGGCCCATGAGCCCCTACACCTTC. Translation gives CASSLGAGPMSPYTF.

In regard to this clone: Other DNA sequences in this specimen translate into the identical CDR3. This chain joins TRBV7-2 and TRBJ2-7; perhaps TRBD1 as D (6 bases). Trimming took 1 base from V and 0 from J, leaving 7 bases between them. The CDR3 is made up of 14 amino acids. Germline V gives CDR1 SGHTA, CDR2 FQGNSA. This chain's CDR3 is CASSLGGHSYEQYF. The CDR3 nucleotides are TGTGCCAGCAGCTTAGGGGGGCACTCCTACGAGCAGTACTTC. Complete variable domain (other parts from reference TRBV7-2 and TRBJ2-7): GAGVSQSPSNKVTEKGKDVELRCDPISGHTALYWYRQSLGQGLEFLIYFQGNSAPDKSGLPSDRFSAERTGGSVSTLTIQRTQQEDSAVYLCASSLGGHSYEQYFGPGTRLTVT.

The chain joins TRBV14 to TRBJ2-5; 7 nucleotides agree with TRBD2. Germline assignment: CDR1 SGHDN and CDR2 FVKESK. Trimming cost V 4 bases and J 5 bases; bases outside gene matches: 4. The CDR3 sequence is 13 residues long. CDR3 sequence (DNA): TGTGCCAGCAGCCTTCTAGCGGAGGAGACCCAGTACTTC. Translation gives CASSLLAEETQYF.

The table lists this clone with a few counts. This rearrangement joins TRBV25-1 to TRBJ1-1; D not certain. The ends were cut back, 1 base at V and 5 bases at J, with 11 bases in the middle. Germline assignment: CDR1 MGHDK and CDR2 SYGVNS. The CDR3 sequence is 14 residues long. CDR3 residues: CASSEFGPRTEAFF. The CDR3 coding sequence is TGTGCCAGCAGTGAATTTGGGCCCCGGACTGAAGCTTTCTTT. The complete variable domain, with remaining parts taken from reference TRBV25-1 and TRBJ1-1, reads EADIYQTPRYLVIGTGKKITLECSQTMGHDKMYWYQQDPGMELHLIHYSYGVNSTEKGDLSSESTVSRIRTEHFPLTLESARPSHTSQYLCASSEFGPRTEAFFGQGTRLTVV.